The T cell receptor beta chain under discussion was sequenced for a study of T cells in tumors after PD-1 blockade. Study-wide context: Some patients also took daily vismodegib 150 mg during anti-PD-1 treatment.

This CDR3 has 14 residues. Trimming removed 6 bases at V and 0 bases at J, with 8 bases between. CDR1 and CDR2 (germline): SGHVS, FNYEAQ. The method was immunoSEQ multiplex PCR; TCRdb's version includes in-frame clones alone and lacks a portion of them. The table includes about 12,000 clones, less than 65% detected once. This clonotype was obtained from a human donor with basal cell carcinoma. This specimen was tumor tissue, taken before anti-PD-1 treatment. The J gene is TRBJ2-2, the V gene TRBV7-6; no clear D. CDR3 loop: CASSQRANTGELFF. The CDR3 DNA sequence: TGTGCCAGCAGTCAAAGGGCGAACACCGGGGAGCTGTTTTTT.